The sequence of this T cell receptor beta chain was determined in a study of T cell responses to AZD1222 COVID-19 vaccine. Whole-study context: Second doses that came at about 4 or about 12 weeks were put together. General study findings and limits: Dominant at 160-218 and 743-854, vaccine-associated CD4 TCRs also spanned spike.

The method was immunoSEQ multiplex PCR; TCRdb's version includes in-frame clones alone and lacks a portion of them. The sample includes 120,000 or so clones, around 91% of them seen just once. Concerning this clone: Its antigen is undetermined.

This material consisted of peripheral blood, taken on day 0 of AZD1222 vaccination. This clonotype was obtained from an adult in good health.

The CDR3 sequence: CASIDSASGRAGFGIQYF. CDR3 DNA sequence: TGTGCCAGTATCGACTCGGCTAGCGGGAGGGCCGGGTTTGGCATTCAGTACTTC. The rearrangement uses TRBV19 and TRBJ2-4; the match to TRBD2 covers 12 bases. Germline assignment: CDR1 LNHDA and CDR2 SQIVND (reference sequence). The CDR3 length is 18 residues. With V trimmed by 7 bases and J by 9 bases, 19 bases remained unmatched. Full variable domain (missing parts from reference TRBV19 and TRBJ2-4): DGGITQSPKYLFRKEGQNVTLSCEQNLNHDAMYWYRQDPGQGLRLIYYSQIVNDFQKGDIAEGYSVSREKKESFPLTVTSAQKNPTAFYLCASIDSASGRAGFGIQYFGAGTRLSVL.